This T cell receptor (beta chain) was recovered during a study of blood T cell repertoires in COVID-19. Study details: COVID-19 samples collected from the United States, Italy and Spain covered acute and convalescent phases. From T cells, B-cell-depleted T cells, or PBMCs came the material, which was cDNA or gDNA.

Original handling: From reference gene primer amplification, estimates of nucleated cell counts were derived. Produced via immunoSEQ multiplex PCR; TCRdb's table is partial and in-frame only. Clone size and V and J calls were adopted from that table, with D and trimming inferred from the DNA. The sample lists 150,000 or so clones; around 74% were seen once. Per the germline V gene, CDR1 is SGHRS and CDR2 is YFSETQ. The CDR3 has 15 residues. V gave up 0 bases and J gave up 2 bases; unmatched junction bases: 3. Seattle enrolled patients during active infection and tracked them longitudinally. Turning to this clone: This specimen includes other DNA sequences encoding the same CDR3.

The chain links TRBV5-1 to TRBJ2-7; 9 nucleotides align to TRBD1. This clonotype was obtained from a woman between 55 and 75 years old with COVID-19, enrolled during active disease. Material for sequencing was peripheral blood. Written as DNA, the CDR3 is TGCGCCAGCAGCTTGGATGGGACAGGGACCTACGAGCAGTACGTC. Translated, it gives CASSLDGTGTYEQYV.